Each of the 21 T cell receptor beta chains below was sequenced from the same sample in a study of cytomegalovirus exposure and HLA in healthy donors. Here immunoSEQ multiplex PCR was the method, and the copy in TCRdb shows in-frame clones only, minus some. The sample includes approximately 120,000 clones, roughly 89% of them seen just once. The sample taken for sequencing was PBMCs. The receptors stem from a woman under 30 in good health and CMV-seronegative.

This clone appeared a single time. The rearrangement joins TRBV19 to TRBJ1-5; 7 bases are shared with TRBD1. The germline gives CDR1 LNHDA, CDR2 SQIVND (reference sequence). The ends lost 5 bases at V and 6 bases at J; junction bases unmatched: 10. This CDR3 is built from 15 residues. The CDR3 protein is CASSPQGDGGQPQHF. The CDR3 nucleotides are TGTGCCAGTAGTCCGCAGGGGGACGGGGGTCAGCCCCAGCATTTT.

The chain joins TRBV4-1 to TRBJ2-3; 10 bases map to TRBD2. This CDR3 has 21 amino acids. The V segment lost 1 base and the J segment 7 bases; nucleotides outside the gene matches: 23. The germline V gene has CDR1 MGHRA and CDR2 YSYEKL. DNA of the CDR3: TGCGCCAGCAGCCAAGTCCCCCCCGAGCTAGCGGGGGTTCCCAGCATGAATACGCAGTATTTT. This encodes CASSQVPPELAGVPSMNTQYF.

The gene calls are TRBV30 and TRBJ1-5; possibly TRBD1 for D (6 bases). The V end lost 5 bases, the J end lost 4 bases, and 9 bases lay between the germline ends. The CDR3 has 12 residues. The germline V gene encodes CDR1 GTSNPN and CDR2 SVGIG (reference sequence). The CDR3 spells CAWAQGNQPQHF. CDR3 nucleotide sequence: TGTGCCTGGGCTCAGGGGAATCAGCCCCAGCATTTT.

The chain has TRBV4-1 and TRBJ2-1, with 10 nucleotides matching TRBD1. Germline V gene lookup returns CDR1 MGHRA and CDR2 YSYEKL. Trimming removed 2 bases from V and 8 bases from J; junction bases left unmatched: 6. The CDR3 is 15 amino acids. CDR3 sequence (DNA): TGCGCCAGCAGCCAATCCGGGACAGGGGACGATGAGCAGTTCTTC. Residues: CASSQSGTGDDEQFF.

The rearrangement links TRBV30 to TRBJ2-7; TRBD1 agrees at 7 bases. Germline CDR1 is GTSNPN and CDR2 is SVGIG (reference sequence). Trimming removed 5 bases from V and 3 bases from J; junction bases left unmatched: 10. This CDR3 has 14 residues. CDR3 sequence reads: CAWARGPVVYEQYF. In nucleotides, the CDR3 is TGTGCCTGGGCGAGGGGGCCCGTCGTCTACGAGCAGTACTTC.

The CDR3 region has the DNA TGTGCCAGCAGCTCAGGGGGATGGGGCAATCAGCCCCAGCATTTT. This translates into CASSSGGWGNQPQHF. This chain connects TRBV5-8 to TRBJ1-5; TRBD1 agrees at 7 bases. Trimming removed 3 bases from V and 2 bases from J; junction bases left unmatched: 5. CDR1 and CDR2 (germline): SGHTS, YDEGEE. This CDR3 has 15 residues.

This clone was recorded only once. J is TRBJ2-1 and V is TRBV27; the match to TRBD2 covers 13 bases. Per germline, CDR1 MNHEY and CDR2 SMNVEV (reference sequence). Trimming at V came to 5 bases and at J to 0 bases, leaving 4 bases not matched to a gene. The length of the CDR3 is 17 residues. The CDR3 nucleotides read TGTGCCAGCAGTCCCTGGACTAGCGGGAGCTCCTACAATGAGCAGTTCTTC. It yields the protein CASSPWTSGSSYNEQFF.

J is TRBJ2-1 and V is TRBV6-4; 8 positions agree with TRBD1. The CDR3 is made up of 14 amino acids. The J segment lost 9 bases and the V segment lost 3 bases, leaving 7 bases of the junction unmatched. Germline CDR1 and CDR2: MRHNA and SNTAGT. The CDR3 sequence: CASSESTGVAEQFF. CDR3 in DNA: TGTGCCAGCAGTGAATCGACAGGGGTCGCTGAGCAGTTCTTC.

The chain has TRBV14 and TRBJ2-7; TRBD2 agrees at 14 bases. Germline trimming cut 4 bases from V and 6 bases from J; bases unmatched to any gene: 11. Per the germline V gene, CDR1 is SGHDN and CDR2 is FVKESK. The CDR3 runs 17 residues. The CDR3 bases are TGTGCCAGCAGCCGATTACCGGGACTAGCGGGAGTCCGCGAGCAGTACTTC. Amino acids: CASSRLPGLAGVREQYF. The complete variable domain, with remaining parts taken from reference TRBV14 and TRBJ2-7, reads EAGVTQFPSHSVIEKGQTVTLRCDPISGHDNLYWYRRVMGKEIKFLLHFVKESKQDESGMPNNRFLAERTGGTYSTLKVQPAELEDSGVYFCASSRLPGLAGVREQYFGPGTRLTVT.

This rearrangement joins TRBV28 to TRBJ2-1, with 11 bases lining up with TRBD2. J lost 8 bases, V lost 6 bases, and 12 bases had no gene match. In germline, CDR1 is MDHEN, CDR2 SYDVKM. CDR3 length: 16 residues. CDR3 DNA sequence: TGTGCCAGCAGCCTCTCACTAGCGGGAGCTACAGATGAGCAGTTCTTC. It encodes CASSLSLAGATDEQFF.

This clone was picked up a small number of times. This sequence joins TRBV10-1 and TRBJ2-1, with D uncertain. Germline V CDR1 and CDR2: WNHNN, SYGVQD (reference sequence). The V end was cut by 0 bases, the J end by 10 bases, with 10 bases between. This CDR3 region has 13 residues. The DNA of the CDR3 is TGCGCCAGCAGTGAGTCCTTGCTAGAGGAGCAGTTCTTC. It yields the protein CASSESLLEEQFF.

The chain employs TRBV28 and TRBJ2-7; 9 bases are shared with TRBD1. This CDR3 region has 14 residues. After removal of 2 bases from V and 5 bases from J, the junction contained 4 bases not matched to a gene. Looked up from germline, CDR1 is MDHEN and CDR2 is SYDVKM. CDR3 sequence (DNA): TGTGCCAGCAGTTTAGGGGACAGGGTCCACGAGCAGTACTTC. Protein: CASSLGDRVHEQYF.

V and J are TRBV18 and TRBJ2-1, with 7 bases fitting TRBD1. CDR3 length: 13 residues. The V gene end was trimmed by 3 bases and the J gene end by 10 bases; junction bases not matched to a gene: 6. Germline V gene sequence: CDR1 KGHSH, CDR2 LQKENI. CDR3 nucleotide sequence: TGTGCCAGCTCACCTCCGGCGGACAGGGAGCAGTTCTTC. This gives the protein CASSPPADREQFF.

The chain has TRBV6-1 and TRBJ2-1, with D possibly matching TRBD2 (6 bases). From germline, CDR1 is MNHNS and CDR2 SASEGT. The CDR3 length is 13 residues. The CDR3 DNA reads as TGTGCACTTAGCGGCATTAACTCCAATGAGCAGTTCTTC. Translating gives CALSGINSNEQFF.

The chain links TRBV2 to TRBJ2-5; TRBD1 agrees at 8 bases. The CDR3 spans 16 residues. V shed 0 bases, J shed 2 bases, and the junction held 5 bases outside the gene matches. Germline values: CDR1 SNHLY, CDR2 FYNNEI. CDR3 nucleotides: TGTGCCAGCAGTGAAGCCGCGACAGGGGCTCAAGAGACCCAGTACTTC. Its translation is CASSEAATGAQETQYF.

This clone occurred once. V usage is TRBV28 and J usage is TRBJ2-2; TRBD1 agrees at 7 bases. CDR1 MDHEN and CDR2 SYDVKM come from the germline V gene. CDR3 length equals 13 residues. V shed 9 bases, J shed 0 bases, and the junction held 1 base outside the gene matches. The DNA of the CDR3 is TGTGCCAGTGGGACAGCGAACACCGGGGAGCTGTTTTTT. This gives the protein CASGTANTGELFF.

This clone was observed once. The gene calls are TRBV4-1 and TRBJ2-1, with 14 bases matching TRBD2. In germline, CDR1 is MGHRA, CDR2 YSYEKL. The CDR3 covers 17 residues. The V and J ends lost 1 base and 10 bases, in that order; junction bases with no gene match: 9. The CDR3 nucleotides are TGCGCCAGCAGCCAAGGCCTGACTAGCGGGAGGGCCGAGGAGCAGTTCTTC. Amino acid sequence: CASSQGLTSGRAEEQFF.

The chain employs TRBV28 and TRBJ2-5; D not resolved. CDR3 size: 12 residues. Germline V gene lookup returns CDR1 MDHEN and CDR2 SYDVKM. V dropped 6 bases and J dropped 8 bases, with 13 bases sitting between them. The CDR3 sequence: CASSWVQSTQYF. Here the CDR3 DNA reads TGTGCCAGCAGCTGGGTACAGAGCACCCAGTACTTC.

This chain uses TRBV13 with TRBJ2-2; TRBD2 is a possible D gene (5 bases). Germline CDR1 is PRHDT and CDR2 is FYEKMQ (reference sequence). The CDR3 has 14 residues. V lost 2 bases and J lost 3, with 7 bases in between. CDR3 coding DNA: TGTGCCAGCAGCTTAAGAGGGTACACCGGGGAGCTGTTTTTT. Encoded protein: CASSLRGYTGELFF.

CDR3 coding DNA: TGTGCCAGCAGTTTAGGTCAGGGGCCGGTGTATGGCTACACCTTC. Its translation is CASSLGQGPVYGYTF. V usage is TRBV27 and J usage is TRBJ1-2, with D tentatively TRBD1 (6 bases). This CDR3 is 15 amino acids long. Germline V CDR1 and CDR2: MNHEY, SMNVEV (reference sequence). The V gene lost 2 bases and the J gene lost 5 bases, with 15 bases spanning the gap.

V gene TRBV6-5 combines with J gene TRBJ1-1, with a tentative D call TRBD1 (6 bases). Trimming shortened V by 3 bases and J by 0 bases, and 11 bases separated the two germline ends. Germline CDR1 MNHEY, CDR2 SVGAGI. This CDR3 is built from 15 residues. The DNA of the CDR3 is TGTGCCAGCAGTTATAGCAGGGGAATGAACACTGAAGCTTTCTTT. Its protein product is CASSYSRGMNTEAFF.